This T cell receptor beta chain was recovered during a study of cytomegalovirus exposure and HLA in healthy donors. Background on the study: Most genotyped donors, roughly 80% of more than 300, had Caucasian-associated genetic ancestry.

Unmatched junction bases numbered 11, after V lost 2 bases and J lost 2 bases. Germline assignment: CDR1 LGHNA and CDR2 YNFKEQ. CDR3 size: 19 residues. Findings and caveats of the study: Sequencing likely produced, as an artifact, a cluster of highly shared sequence variants. Later analysis identified a missense DCLRE1C variant that was linked to TCR beta V- and J-gene trimming.

This clone was seen more than once but under ten times. No antigen is known for it. The study sampled nominally healthy donors, though unrecorded immune exposures were likely. The PCR made use of 60 Vbeta and 13 Jbeta primers. Using immunoSEQ multiplex PCR, the repertoire was profiled, and TCRdb retains in-frame clones only, with some absent. The table includes 120,000 or so clones, 82% detected once. The genes are TRBV4-2 and TRBJ2-3, with 12 bases that match TRBD2. The specimen was PBMCs. This sequence originates from a male donor in good health and CMV-seropositive. The CDR3 sequence is CASSQNPIGLAGFTDTQYF. The CDR3 DNA sequence: TGTGCCAGCAGCCAAAACCCGATAGGACTAGCGGGATTCACAGATACGCAGTATTTT.